The 14 T cell receptor beta chains reported below all come from one sample, sequenced in a study of cytomegalovirus exposure and HLA in healthy donors. The PCR was carried out with 60 Vbeta primers and 13 Jbeta primers. Sequencing used immunoSEQ multiplex PCR; TCRdb keeps in-frame clones, though not all of them. The table lists 300,000 or so clones, just under 85% of them singletons. The sample consisted of PBMCs. Source of these receptors: a woman aged 40-49 years in good health and CMV-seropositive.

V and J are TRBV6-5 and TRBJ1-2; D uncertain. This CDR3 has 14 residues. Per germline, CDR1 MNHEY and CDR2 SVGAGI. V was trimmed by 6 bases and J by 2 bases, leaving 13 bases between them. CDR3 nucleotide sequence: TGTGCCAGCAGACGACTCGCAGCAAACTATGGCTACACCTTC. Its translation: CASRRLAANYGYTF.

V gene TRBV19 combines with J gene TRBJ2-7, with 7 positions matching TRBD2. This CDR3 comprises 14 residues. From germline, CDR1 is LNHDA and CDR2 SQIVND (reference sequence). V gave up 5 bases and J gave up 12 bases; unmatched junction bases: 16. For the CDR3, the DNA is TGTGCCAGTAGTCCCAGACTAGCCACCCTTCAGCGGTACTTC. The encoded protein is CASSPRLATLQRYF.

This clone was counted a single time. This sample also contains other DNA sequences that code for the same CDR3. This CDR3 reads CASSLQGSGANVLTF. In DNA form, the CDR3 reads TGTGCCAGCAGCCTACAGGGGTCTGGGGCCAACGTCCTGACTTTC. V gene TRBV28 combines with J gene TRBJ2-6; 7 positions match TRBD1. This CDR3 is built from 15 residues. Per germline, CDR1 MDHEN and CDR2 SYDVKM. Germline trimming cut 6 bases from V and 1 base from J; bases unmatched to any gene: 3.

The CDR3 loop reads CASSNLPTYRGADSGNTIYF. Here the CDR3 DNA reads TGTGCCAGCAGCAACTTACCGACCTACAGGGGGGCAGACTCTGGAAACACCATATATTTT. The rearrangement links TRBV21-1 to TRBJ1-3; the table calls TRBD1, which could not be checked here. TRBV21-1 is shown as a pseudogene. This CDR3 region has 20 residues.

The chain recombines TRBV7-9 with TRBJ1-2, with TRBD1 as a possible D gene (5 bases). CDR1 SEHNR and CDR2 FQNEAQ come from the germline V gene (reference sequence). The CDR3 spans 11 residues. Trimming took 4 bases from V and 5 from J, leaving 5 bases between them. The CDR3 protein is CASSSGYGYTF. In nucleotides, the CDR3 is TGTGCCAGCAGCTCAGGGTATGGCTACACCTTC.

In this sample, this clone turned up a few times. The chain joins TRBV5-8 to TRBJ2-1, with a tentative D call TRBD2 (6 bases). Trimming took off 2 bases at V and 3 bases at J, with 12 bases between the two ends. This CDR3 region has 15 residues. The germline V gene encodes CDR1 SGHTS and CDR2 YDEGEE. The CDR3 DNA follows: TGTGCCAGCAGCTTTGCGGGAAGGGTCTACAATGAGCAGTTCTTC. Translation: CASSFAGRVYNEQFF.

The V call is TRBV5-1, the J call TRBJ1-3; no definite D call. Germline CDR1 reads SGHRS; CDR2 reads YFSETQ. V was clipped by 0 bases and J by 2 bases, with 12 bases between them. The CDR3 spans 16 residues. Here the CDR3 reads CASSLVSRTTGNTIYF. In DNA form, the CDR3 reads TGCGCCAGCAGCTTGGTGTCCCGGACTACTGGAAACACCATATATTTT.

The sample holds a few counts of this clone. The V call is TRBV7-8, the J call TRBJ2-3; 13 bases match TRBD2. With V trimmed by 3 bases and J by 6 bases, 6 bases remained unmatched. The CDR3 covers 16 residues. Germline V gives CDR1 SGHVS, CDR2 FQNEAQ. In DNA, the CDR3 is TGTGCCAGCAGCTTTACTAGCGGGAGGGCCCGGGATACGCAGTATTTT. Protein: CASSFTSGRARDTQYF.

J is TRBJ2-1 and V is TRBV28; 9 bases line up with TRBD2. The V and J ends lost 4 bases and 5 bases, in that order; junction bases with no gene match: 6. This CDR3 contains 15 residues. Germline V gene data show CDR1 as MDHEN and CDR2 as SYDVKM. For the CDR3, the DNA is TGTGCCAGCAGTTCGAGCGGGAGGAAGGACAATGAGCAGTTCTTC. This gives the protein CASSSSGRKDNEQFF.

V gene TRBV9 combines with J gene TRBJ2-7; 7 positions match TRBD2. The trim removed 3 bases at V and 2 bases at J, leaving 5 bases unmatched. The V gene's germline CDR1 is SGDLS and CDR2 YYNGEE. This CDR3 is 14 amino acids long. Here the CDR3 reads CASSASGTTYEQYF. The CDR3 DNA reads TGTGCCAGCAGCGCGAGCGGGACGACCTACGAGCAGTACTTC.

V and J are TRBV2 and TRBJ2-2, with a tentative D call TRBD2 (5 bases). CDR3 length: 15 residues. V was shortened by 7 bases and J by 1 base, with 13 bases between the two germline ends. Germline V gene data show CDR1 as SNHLY and CDR2 as FYNNEI. Here the CDR3 DNA reads TGTGCCAGCAACCCTAGCAGTGGGAACACCGGGGAGCTGTTTTTT. Protein sequence: CASNPSSGNTGELFF.

This clone was observed a handful of times. The V call is TRBV7-9, the J call TRBJ2-2; 12 nucleotides match TRBD2. The germline gives CDR1 SEHNR, CDR2 FQNEAQ (reference sequence). V shed 5 bases and J 4 bases; nucleotides not matched to a gene: 8. The CDR3 loop spans 17 amino acids. This CDR3 is CASSPPGLAGITGELFF. DNA of the CDR3: TGTGCCAGCAGCCCGCCGGGACTAGCGGGCATCACCGGGGAGCTGTTTTTT.

This chain links TRBV6-1 with TRBJ2-1; tentatively, D is TRBD1 (6 bases). Germline V lookup: CDR1 MNHNS, CDR2 SASEGT. The CDR3 covers 15 residues. The germline V and J ends were trimmed by 2 bases and 2 bases, with 10 bases remaining between them. Here the CDR3 reads CASSEQGTAYNEQFF. CDR3 DNA: TGTGCCAGCAGTGAACAGGGGACGGCCTACAATGAGCAGTTCTTC.

V usage is TRBV7-8 and J usage is TRBJ2-5; tentative D call: TRBD2 (6 bases). The CDR3 extends over 17 amino acids. The germline V gene has CDR1 SGHVS and CDR2 FQNEAQ. V was clipped by 0 bases and J by 5 bases, with 19 bases between them. The CDR3 here is CASSLARRLEAAETQYF. The CDR3 DNA reads TGTGCCAGCAGCTTAGCGCGGAGACTAGAGGCTGCTGAGACCCAGTACTTC.